This TCR beta chain was recovered during a study of OX40 agonist ivuxolimab in advanced cancers. Produced via immunoSEQ multiplex PCR; TCRdb's table is partial and in-frame only. The table records 45,000 to 55,000 clones, roughly 85% of them present only once. The V end lost 2 bases, the J end lost 1 base, and 8 bases lay between the germline ends. The CDR3 covers 14 residues. CDR1 and CDR2 (germline): KGHSH, LQKENI. The rearrangement joins TRBV18 to TRBJ1-2; D is ambiguous. The source is an adult with an advanced solid tumor such as melanoma, head and neck, liver or kidney cancer. The material sequenced was CD4+ or CD8+ T cells sorted from blood, taken in a trial of the OX40 agonist ivuxolimab. The CDR3 nucleotides are TGTGCCAGCTCACCAAGGCCGGATAACTATGGCTACACCTTC. It is translated as CASSPRPDNYGYTF.